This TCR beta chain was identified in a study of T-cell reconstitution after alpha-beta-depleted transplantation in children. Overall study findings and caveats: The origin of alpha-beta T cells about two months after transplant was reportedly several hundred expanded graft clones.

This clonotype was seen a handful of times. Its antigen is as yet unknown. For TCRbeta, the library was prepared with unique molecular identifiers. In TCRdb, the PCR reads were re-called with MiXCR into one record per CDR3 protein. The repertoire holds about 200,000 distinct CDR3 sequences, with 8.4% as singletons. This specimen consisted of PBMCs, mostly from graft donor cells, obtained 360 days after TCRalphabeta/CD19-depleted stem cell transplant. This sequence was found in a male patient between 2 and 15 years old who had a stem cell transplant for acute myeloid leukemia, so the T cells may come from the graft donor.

CDR3: CSAWTSSTGELFF. The CDR3 DNA reads as TGCAGTGCTTGGACTAGTTCCACCGGGGAGCTGTTTTTT. The chain joins TRBV20-1 to TRBJ2-2, with 7 bases aligning to TRBD2. CDR3 length: 13 amino acids. CDR1 and CDR2 (germline): DFQATT, SNEGSKA (reference sequence). V trimming: 5 bases; J trimming: 4 bases; junction bases outside the gene matches: 4.